Detailed here is one TCR beta chain. What it recognizes is unknown. This record comes from a study of T cell responses to AZD1222 COVID-19 vaccine. The ends were cut back, 4 bases at V and 1 base at J, with 7 bases in the middle. This CDR3 comprises 13 residues. Germline assignment: CDR1 MNHEY and CDR2 SVGAGI. Timing groups of about 4 and about 12 weeks for second doses were pooled. Study-wide points: No repertoire was sampled before or during the peak T cell response, only after it. Most donors were white British and more were female, and clonal diversity was possibly underestimated.

Clones were sequenced by immunoSEQ multiplex PCR, and TCRdb holds only the in-frame ones, with some missing. The table shows tens of thousands of clones, with roughly 87% occurring only once. The rearrangement joins TRBV6-5 to TRBJ1-1; D gene uncertain. Sequences were derived from peripheral blood, sampled 28 days after the second AZD1222 dose. The receptor's source is an adult who received the AZD1222 COVID-19 vaccine. The CDR3 coding sequence is TGTGCCAGCAGTTTCTCCAGGAACACTGAAGCTTTCTTT. Amino acids: CASSFSRNTEAFF.